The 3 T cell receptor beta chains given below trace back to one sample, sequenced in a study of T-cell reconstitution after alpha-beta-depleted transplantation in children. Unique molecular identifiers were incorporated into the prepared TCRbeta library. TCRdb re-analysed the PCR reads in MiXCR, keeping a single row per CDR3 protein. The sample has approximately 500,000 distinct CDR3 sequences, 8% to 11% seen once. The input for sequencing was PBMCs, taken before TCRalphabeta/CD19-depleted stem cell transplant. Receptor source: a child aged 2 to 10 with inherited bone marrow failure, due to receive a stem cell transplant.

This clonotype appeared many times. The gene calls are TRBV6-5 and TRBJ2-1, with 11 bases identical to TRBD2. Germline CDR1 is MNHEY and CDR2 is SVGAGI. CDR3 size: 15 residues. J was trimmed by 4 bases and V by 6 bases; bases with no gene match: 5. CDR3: CASSRLAGNYNEQFF. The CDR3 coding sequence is TGTGCCAGCAGCCGACTAGCGGGAAATTACAATGAGCAGTTCTTC.

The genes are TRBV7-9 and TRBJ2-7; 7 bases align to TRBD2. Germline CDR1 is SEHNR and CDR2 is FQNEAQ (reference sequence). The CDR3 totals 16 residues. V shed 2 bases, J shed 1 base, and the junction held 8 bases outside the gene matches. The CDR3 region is CASSLSGTPTSYEQYF. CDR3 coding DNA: TGTGCCAGCAGCTTAAGCGGGACTCCCACATCCTACGAGCAGTACTTC.

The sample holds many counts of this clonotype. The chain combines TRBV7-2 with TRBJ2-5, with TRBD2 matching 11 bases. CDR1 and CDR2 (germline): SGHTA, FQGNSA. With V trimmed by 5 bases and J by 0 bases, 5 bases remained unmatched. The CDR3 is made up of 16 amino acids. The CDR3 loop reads CASSPRTSGYQETQYF. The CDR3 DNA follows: TGTGCCAGCAGCCCACGGACTAGCGGGTACCAAGAGACCCAGTACTTC.